This TCR beta chain comes out of a study of cytomegalovirus exposure and HLA in healthy donors (dated by TCRdb to the late 2010s). Context from the whole study: In an earlier analysis of about 560 of the donors, 250 to 300 Gb of sequence data and 117 million unique TCR beta sequences from roughly 190 million T cells were reported. Class I and class II HLA loci were covered by the typing at four-digit resolution. To predict cytomegalovirus infection status, the study combined high-throughput TCR immunosequencing, statistical association of individual TCRs with disease status, and machine learning. The number of donors typed differed by locus, with about 629-630 for A, B, C, DRB1 and DQB1, more than 500 for DQA1, 600 to 610 for DPA1, and 472 for DPB1. In a later genetic analysis, genome-wide SNP genotypes for about 65% of the roughly 670 donors were used, and that subset was treated as a discovery cohort. To study patterns of TCR occurrence, a later analysis re-analyzed previously published TCR beta repertoires from hundreds of donors and added high-resolution HLA genotyping. Rather than using new phenotypic data, the later analysis identified candidate immune exposures from TCR beta sequences and from how often those sequences occurred across donors. The study profiled the T cell repertoires of approximately 700 subjects by immunosequencing and related them to cytomegalovirus serostatus. All discovery cohort repertoires had been generated on a single sequencing platform. Across 300 to 400 genotyped donors of the cohort, an average of approximately 240,000 unique TCR beta nucleotide sequences per donor were sequenced, and 15% to 20% of those sequences were non-productive. Donor age, sex, ethnicity and CMV serostatus were compiled together with the repertoire data. Among the roughly 390 genotyped donors, around 79% belonged to the genetic ancestry cluster associated with self-reported Caucasian donors. To decide whether each TCR beta V gene segment behaved as functional or pseudogenic, an earlier analysis of over 500 of the donors relied on high-throughput TCR beta sequencing. An early release that covered about 600 HLA-typed donors contained 250 to 350 gigabases of sequencing data and tens of millions of unique TCR sequences. The study aimed to test whether cataloging public T cell receptors could reveal signatures of past pathogen exposure. Four or five DR-DQ haplotypes were handled as single units for association and clustering, since linkage in the cohort was strong. Besides the first cohort of about 730 subjects, a separate validation cohort made up of about 120 different subjects was used. General findings and caveats noted by the study authors: The study gave a list of about 150 TCR beta chains associated with cytomegalovirus. Some IMGT-functional V segments, including TRBV6-2 and TRBV6-3, could not be told apart with the 87-base-pair reads, so those segments were excluded. In a later analysis, some 17,000 TCR beta sequences were associated with specific HLA alleles at a false discovery rate of 0.05. Cytomegalovirus status was reported to be diagnosed by the classifier with high specificity and sensitivity in both the original and validation cohorts. Because counts were too low, about 18 rarely observed V segments, including chromosome 9 orphons, were left out of the earlier analysis of about 500 of the donors. A group of highly shared sequence variants was considered likely to be a technical artifact of the sequencing pipeline. Three of the identified cytomegalovirus-associated TCR beta chains were confirmed in vitro to be specific for cytomegalovirus antigens. A later genetic analysis reported fewer N-insertions in productive TCRs among donors in an Asian-associated ancestry cluster than the roughly 620-donor mean. Linkage disequilibrium might explain the correlated functional status among segregating V segments, but an unknown experimental factor could not be excluded. V-gene and J-gene trimming of TCR beta chains was associated with a missense DCLRE1C variant in a later genetic analysis, and the association was replicated in an independent cohort. According to a later analysis, TCR association rates differed among HLA loci, with DRB1 alleles showing the most associated TCRs and HLA-C alleles showing the fewest. It was suggested by the authors that the approach could potentially be generalized to other disease states and immunological phenotypes. The cohort was sequenced for TCR beta chains only, and without alpha or paired-chain data the features that could be detected were limited. The presence/absence analyses assumed that sequencing depth was roughly uniform across donors, and that assumption may not be true. Broadly in line with IMGT annotations, most TCR beta V segments showed up in productive rearrangements about 90% or about 30% of the time in an earlier analysis of several hundred of the donors. In a later analysis, HLA-associated TCR beta chains showed more clonal expansion and lower generation probabilities than non-associated chains that were equally common. Because HLA typing was missing for some donors at each locus, association tests included only the typed subset. A further reported finding was that TCR beta sequences accurately predicted the HLA-A and HLA-B alleles for most subjects in the first cohort. Strong co-occurrence of HLA alleles, especially DR and DQ, made assigning TCR associations to individual alleles difficult. Immune exposure information for the cohort was limited to CMV serostatus. Several of the top co-occurrence clusters appeared to be linked to parvovirus B19, influenza, CMV and Epstein-Barr virus, according to a later analysis. Most CMV-associated TCR beta chains appeared to be HLA-restricted in a later analysis, and the HLA associations seemed to be driven largely by CMV exposure. Across donors, most TCR sequences were observed very rarely, whereas some public TCRs were present in many individuals.

V and J lose 5 bases and 0 bases, and a span of 9 bases separates them. CDR1 is given as SGHAT and CDR2 as FQNNGV, both from the germline V gene. The CDR3 sequence holds 14 residues, the cysteine and phenylalanine included. Only the CDR3 part of the read is kept: 42 bases, read in frame from the first base. In total, roughly 670 healthy bone marrow donors made up the cohort. At the time of sampling, every cohort member was nominally healthy, though immune exposures that went unrecorded were likely present. The donor tested CMV seropositive, placing the donor among the roughly 270 seropositive members of the cohort. A peripheral blood sample was provided by each donor, and peripheral blood mononuclear cells were used for TCR beta sequencing. Genomic DNA extraction from the blood cell samples was performed with the Qiagen DNeasy Blood Extraction Kit. As to this clone: Its antigen remains undetermined. No much larger clone exists at a distance of one base, and base qualities are not known.

Library construction relied on the immunoSEQ multiplex PCR assay. For the multiplex PCR, a mixture combining 60 forward primers for TCR Vbeta segments and 13 reverse primers for TCR Jbeta segments was used. A multiplex PCR assay on genomic DNA amplified the CDR3 region of rearranged TCR beta genes. Amplified TCR beta libraries were sequenced as 87-base-pair reads on the Illumina HiSeq System. Concerning the study's data processing: A later analysis tallied 75 million to 85 million unique TCR beta chains across the 700 or so repertoires, and around 12 million of those chains were shared by two or more donors. A nearest-neighbor algorithm error-corrected the raw reads and collapsed the reads into unique sequences, merging closely related sequences to remove PCR and sequencing errors. To assign V, D and J gene segments, CDR3 sequences were aligned to IMGT reference sequences. Each retained sequence needed at least a six-nucleotide match to both a V gene segment and a J gene segment. Rearrangements were classified as productive when the CDR3 lacked stop codons and remained in frame with V and J, and all other rearrangements were classified as non-productive. CDR3 was defined according to IMGT convention as the region running from the second conserved V-encoded cysteine to the conserved J-encoded phenylalanine. The earlier analysis of about 500 of the donors excluded sequences that lacked an unambiguous match to a single V gene segment. In an earlier analysis of about 590 of the donors, a V segment was called functional when productive rearrangements were above 56.7%, and segregating when the standard deviation between donors exceeded 5%. A statistical classification framework was built to diagnose cytomegalovirus status from the catalog of TCR beta chain sequences. In a later analysis, V and J genes were assigned by comparing TCR nucleotide sequences against IMGT/GENE-DB human TR gene sequences. In a later analysis, CDR3 sequences and most-parsimonious VDJ recombination scenarios were assigned using the TCRdist pipeline. A later analysis defined each TCR beta chain by its CDR3 amino acid sequence plus V-gene family, and excluded reads lacking a unique V-gene family. To address suspected cross-contamination and a sequencing artifact, a later analysis removed under 600 highly shared, low-generation-probability nucleotide sequences. A later analysis calculated a clonal expansion index for each public chain from normalized within-repertoire ranks of inferred template counts. In a later analysis, generation probabilities were computed using a VDJ recombination model fitted to out-of-frame rearrangements, and the results were checked against IGoR. In a later analysis, TCR-TCR, TCR-HLA and TCR-CMV co-occurrence was scored with hypergeometric tests, and a repertoire-size bias correction was applied to TCR pairs. In a later analysis, false discovery rates were estimated by permuting HLA or CMV assignments 20 times. In a later analysis, co-occurring TCRs were grouped using DBSCAN, with TCRdist sequence similarity added in when clustering inside HLA-allele-positive subsets. Repertoires with fewer than 30,000 or more than 120,000 public chains were left out of co-occurrence clustering, as were five repertoires with anomalous nucleotide sharing. Sourced from immuneACCESS, this table was stored by TCRdb with only in-frame sequences that have V and J called. A share of the clones is absent; for the studies checked, an unresolved V gene accounts for under half, and the remainder has no known explanation. V, J and clone size reflect that table, while D and trimming were determined from the DNA. Recorded for this sample are around 200,000 clones; around 81% of them occurred a single time. Jointly, the top ten make up roughly a tenth of the sample.

This sequence uses TRBV11-2 and TRBJ2-3; matching of 7 bases hints at TRBD2 as the D gene. This sequence was found in a woman aged 45-60 years in good health and CMV-seropositive. Sequenced material: PBMCs. The DNA reads as follows: TGTGCCAGCAGCCCGGGGGGCAGCACAGATACGCAGTATTTT. Its translation is CASSPGGSTDTQYF.